This TCR beta chain was profiled in a study of technical replicates of blood from a few donors. Generated by immunoSEQ multiplex PCR, the TCRdb table keeps only in-frame clones and is missing some. The sample has roughly 100,000 clones, 90% to 96% seen once. The CDR3 extends over 17 amino acids. The germline V gene has CDR1 GTSNPN and CDR2 SVGIG (reference sequence). The ends lost 8 bases at V and 5 bases at J; junction bases unmatched: 14. Sequenced input: T cells isolated from PBMCs. This clonotype was obtained from a human donor in good health. The chain uses TRBV30 and TRBJ2-2; 13 bases are a match to TRBD2. CDR3 protein: CAGNGLAGARWTGELFF. For the CDR3, the DNA is TGTGCCGGGAACGGACTAGCGGGAGCGAGGTGGACCGGGGAGCTGTTTTTT. The entire variable domain, with the rest obtained from reference TRBV30 and TRBJ2-2, is as follows: SQTIHQWPATLVQPVGSPLSLECTVEGTSNPNLYWYRQAAGRGLQLLFYSVGIGQISSEVPQNLSASRPQDRQFILSSKKLLLSDSGFYLCAGNGLAGARWTGELFFGEGSRLTVL.